The table lists the clone carrying this T cell receptor (beta chain) with a few counts. What it binds is not known. Unique molecular identifiers featured in how the TCRbeta library was prepared. One entry per CDR3 protein results from TCRdb running MiXCR on the PCR reads. The table shows about 300,000 distinct CDR3 sequences, with 7.5% to 9% occurring only once. CDR3 length: 15 amino acids. Germline lookup yields CDR1 LGHNA and CDR2 YNFKEQ. Trimming removed 0 bases at V and 7 bases at J, with 12 bases between. This entry is derived from a study of T-cell reconstitution after alpha-beta-depleted transplantation in children. Study results and caveats: One year post-transplant, T-cell counts and diversity were largely derived from T cells produced anew. Reported findings indicate that, about two months after transplant, alpha-beta T cells came from several hundred expanded clones, which were derived from non-depleted graft cells. High day-60 TCRbeta diversity in some patients came from surviving recipient T cells and thymic progenitors.

The specimen comprised peripheral blood, sampled 360 days after TCRalphabeta/CD19-depleted stem cell transplant. This TCR derives from a female patient aged 2 to 10 who had a stem cell transplant for Fanconi anemia, so the T cells may come from the graft donor. The chain joins TRBV4-2 to TRBJ1-4; the D is unclear. The CDR3 nucleotides are TGTGCCAGCAGCCAAGATCTTAGCCCCCCTGAAAAACTGTTTTTT. Amino acids: CASSQDLSPPEKLFF.